Listed below are T cell receptor beta chains from one sample, sequenced in a study of spatial heterogeneity in lung cancer. From the 5' RACE reads, TCRdb called clonotypes with MiXCR, one entry per CDR3 protein. Altogether some 20,000 distinct CDR3 sequences are present, approximately 3% being singletons, with the ten largest covering less than 35%. This specimen consisted of PBMCs, obtained at surgery. These receptors were taken from a female donor with early-stage non-small cell lung cancer. Both conserved end residues are part of each CDR3. A D gene is named only where the DNA matches it firmly. Some rows mark clone size as missing; the rest say once, few, many or name a class of expanded clone.

clone_size j_call v_call d_call cdr3_nt cdr3_aa
many TRBJ2-2 TRBV5-1 TRBD1 TGCGCCAGCAGCCAAAGGACAGGAACGAACACCGGGGAGCTGTTTTTT CASSQRTGTNTGELFF
few TRBJ2-4 TRBV12-3/TRBV12-4 TRBD2 TGTGCCAGCAGTTTAGGCGGGGCGGGAGACATTCAGTACTTC CASSLGGAGDIQYF
. TRBJ1-2 TRBV27 . TGTGCCAGCAGTTTTAGATCTTTGGAGGGTGGCTACACCTTC CASSFRSLEGGYTF
many TRBJ2-7 TRBV28 TRBD2 TGTGCCAGCAGTTCCCCTGGGGCTAGCGGGCCCTCCTACGAGCAGTACTTC CASSSPGASGPSYEQYF
many TRBJ2-1 TRBV12-3/TRBV12-4 TRBD2 TGTGCCAGCAGTTCGGCGGACGGGAGGTCCCATGAGCAGTTCTTC CASSSADGRSHEQFF
many TRBJ2-6 TRBV20-1 . TGCAGTGCTGGAGGGGGCGTGGACTCTGGGGCCAACGTCCTGACTTTC CSAGGGVDSGANVLTF
many TRBJ2-2 TRBV5-1 . TGCGCCAGCAGTCCGACCACAGGGATAAGGAACGGGGAGCTGTTTTTT CASSPTTGIRNGELFF
many TRBJ2-1 TRBV7-2 . TGTGCCAGCAGCTTGATGTCCTCATACAATGAGCAGTTCTTC CASSLMSSYNEQFF
many TRBJ2-2 TRBV5-1 TRBD1 TGCGTCGGGGCTCCCGGGACAGGGGATACCGGGGAGCTGTTTTTT CVGAPGTGDTGELFF
many TRBJ2-2 TRBV29-1 . TGCAGCGCCAGGTCGGGGGTAATGGACACCGGGGAGCTGTTTTTT CSARSGVMDTGELFF
many TRBJ2-7 TRBV20-1 TRBD1 TGCAGTGCCCCGGGACAGGGTTACGAGCAGTACTTC CSAPGQGYEQYF
many TRBJ2-5 TRBV6-1 . TGTGCCAGCAAGGGCCGGGAGAGTGGAGAGACCCAGTACTTC CASKGRESGETQYF
many TRBJ2-7 TRBV11-1 . TGTGCCAGCAGCTTGAATCGGGGATTCTACGAGCAGTACTTC CASSLNRGFYEQYF
large TRBJ2-7 TRBV27 . TGTGCCAGCAGGTACTCGGGGCTCGTTACCTACGAGCAGTACTTC CASRYSGLVTYEQYF
medium-sized TRBJ2-1 TRBV10-3 . TGTGCCATCAGTGAGTCGACGTGGGAAAGCTCCTACAATGAGCAGTTCTTC CAISESTWESSYNEQFF
few TRBJ2-2 TRBV19 . TGTGCCAGTAGTACCTCGGGGGTCACCGGGGAGCTGTTTTTT CASSTSGVTGELFF
. TRBJ2-7 TRBV7-2 . TGTGCCAGCAGCTCCCACTACTCACAAGCCTACGAGCAGTACTTC CASSSHYSQAYEQYF
medium-sized TRBJ2-1 TRBV2 . TGTGCCAGCAGTGAAGCCCTTCCCGGCTTC CASSEALPGF
medium-sized TRBJ2-3 TRBV19 TRBD2 TGTGCCAGTAGCCGGACTAGCGGGAGTTATGATACGCAGTATTTT CASSRTSGSYDTQYF
medium-sized TRBJ2-1 TRBV28 TRBD1 TGTGCCAGCAGGTTTCTCTACTCAGGGACAGGGTCCGATGAGCAGTTCTTC CASRFLYSGTGSDEQFF